Below are 26 T cell receptor beta chains sequenced from a single sample in a study of CD8 T cells in Susac syndrome. A quantity of roughly 0.5 to 1 ug RNA underwent reverse transcription using random hexamers. TCRdb passed the immunoSEQ multiplex PCR reads through MiXCR, listing each CDR3 protein once. The sample holds a few hundred thousand distinct CDR3 sequences, 85% to 95% seen once. Sample: CD4+ T cells from PBMCs. These receptors originate from a human donor with multiple sclerosis.

The table lists this clonotype with a count of one. The chain uses TRBV2 and TRBJ2-7; D is undetermined. Germline CDR1 and CDR2: SNHLY and FYNNEI. The V and J ends lost 8 bases and 6 bases respectively, with 8 bases between them. This CDR3 comprises 10 residues. CDR3 nucleotide sequence: TGTGCCAGCCTGACCCGCGAGCAGTACTTC. Translating gives CASLTREQYF.

CDR3 nucleotide sequence: TGCAGCGTTCATGGGGCCTCCCTCTCCTACAATGAGCAGTTCTTC. Translating gives CSVHGASLSYNEQFF. The chain uses TRBV29-1 and TRBJ2-1; a weak D match, TRBD1 (5 bases). Germline CDR1 SQVTM, CDR2 ANQGSEA. The CDR3 sequence is 15 residues long. V was clipped by 5 bases and J by 0 bases, with 14 bases between them.

The chain uses TRBV4-2 and TRBJ1-5; D not resolved. The V and J ends lost 3 bases and 3 bases respectively, with 6 bases between them. This CDR3 is built from 13 residues. Germline CDR1 reads LGHNA; CDR2 reads YNFKEQ. The CDR3 loop reads CASSQRANQPQHF. CDR3 coding DNA: TGTGCCAGCAGCCAGAGGGCCAATCAGCCCCAGCATTTT.

J is TRBJ1-1 and V is TRBV11-2; D might be TRBD1 (6 bases). The CDR3 length is 16 residues. Germline V gene sequence: CDR1 SGHAT, CDR2 FQNNGV. V was cut by 1 base and J by 4 bases, with 16 bases left in between. The CDR3 region is CASSLVGGGSGTEAFF. The CDR3 DNA is TGTGCCAGCAGCTTAGTCGGTGGGGGCTCTGGCACTGAAGCTTTCTTT. Drawing the rest from reference TRBV11-2 and TRBJ1-1, the complete variable domain is EAGVAQSPRYKIIEKRQSVAFWCNPISGHATLYWYQQILGQGPKLLIQFQNNGVVDDSQLPKDRFSAERLKGVDSTLKIQPAKLEDSAVYLCASSLVGGGSGTEAFFGQGTRLTVV.

The chain recombines TRBV9 with TRBJ1-2; D possibly corresponds to TRBD1 (5 bases). Trimming left V 3 bases short and J 8 bases short, with 5 bases between. The CDR3 is 10 residues long. CDR1 and CDR2 (germline): SGDLS, YYNGEE. The CDR3 loop reads CASSGDGYTF. In DNA, the CDR3 is TGTGCCAGCAGCGGGGACGGCTACACCTTC.

The DNA of the CDR3 is TGTGCCAGCAGGCAGGGACGGAATAACTATGGCTACACCTTC. It encodes CASRQGRNNYGYTF. The chain recombines TRBV7-2 with TRBJ1-2; D possibly corresponds to TRBD1 (5 bases). The ends were cut back, 6 bases at V and 1 base at J, with 12 bases in the middle. The CDR3 spans 14 residues. The germline gives CDR1 SGHTA, CDR2 FQGNSA.

CDR3 DNA sequence: TGCAGTGCTAGCCCGATTGCTGGCCATAGGCAAGAGACCCAGTACTTC. This encodes CSASPIAGHRQETQYF. This chain connects TRBV20-1 to TRBJ2-5; D gene ambiguous. The length of the CDR3 is 16 residues. The germline V and J ends were trimmed by 3 bases and 2 bases, with 19 bases remaining between them. Germline V gene sequence: CDR1 DFQATT, CDR2 SNEGSKA (reference sequence).

V and J are TRBV5-1 and TRBJ2-1; 14 bases fit TRBD2. The J segment lost 9 bases and the V segment lost 3 bases, leaving 8 bases of the junction unmatched. This CDR3 has 16 residues. The germline CDR1 and CDR2 sequences are SGHRS and YFSETQ. The CDR3 DNA sequence: TGCGCCAGCAGCTCGCTGACTAGCGGGGGGGCGAGTGAGCAGTTCTTC. This gives the protein CASSSLTSGGASEQFF.

This rearrangement joins TRBV30 to TRBJ1-1; 9 bases align to TRBD1. The V gene's germline CDR1 is GTSNPN and CDR2 SVGIG (reference sequence). J lost 5 bases, V lost 7 bases, and 5 bases had no gene match. The CDR3 has 12 residues. The CDR3 DNA reads TGTGCCTTAGGGACAGGGAGAACTGAAGCTTTCTTT. Encoded protein: CALGTGRTEAFF.

This chain links TRBV6-5 with TRBJ1-2, with TRBD1 as a possible D gene (5 bases). Trimming shortened V by 2 bases and J by 8 bases, and 12 bases separated the two germline ends. The germline V gene has CDR1 MNHEY and CDR2 SVGAGI. The CDR3 has 13 residues. DNA for the CDR3: TGTGCCAGCAGTTACGAACCGGGACTGGGCTACACCTTC. The encoded protein is CASSYEPGLGYTF.

V is TRBV11-2 and J is TRBJ1-2; possibly TRBD1 for D (5 bases). Looked up from germline, CDR1 is SGHAT and CDR2 is FQNNGV. CDR3 size: 13 residues. Trimming stripped 5 bases from V and 5 bases from J, with 12 bases between. CDR3 nucleotide sequence: TGTGCCAGCAGCGGGGACTTCTCTTATGGCTACACCTTC. As protein: CASSGDFSYGYTF.

The chain joins TRBV29-1 to TRBJ2-7; D gene unclear. The V and J ends lost 6 bases and 4 bases respectively, with 13 bases between them. There are 12 residues in the CDR3. Germline V lookup: CDR1 SQVTM, CDR2 ANQGSEA. DNA for the CDR3: TGCAGCGTCTGGGCCGTGACTTACGAGCAGTACGTC. This codes for CSVWAVTYEQYV.

This chain connects TRBV9 to TRBJ1-6; 9 nucleotides line up with TRBD1. V was clipped by 3 bases and J by 12 bases; unmatched bases: 10. The germline V gene encodes CDR1 SGDLS and CDR2 YYNGEE. The CDR3 length is 15 residues. CDR3 loop: CASSGRDRAVGPLHF. The CDR3 DNA reads TGTGCCAGCAGCGGCAGGGACAGGGCGGTTGGACCCCTCCACTTT.

To note about this clonotype: Its ends do not fully match the called genes, so a read error is possible. The chain couples TRBV29-1 to TRBJ2-3, with 7 nucleotides matching TRBD1. There are 10 residues in the CDR3. The germline gives CDR1 SQVTM, CDR2 ANQGSEA. DNA of the CDR3: TGCAGCTCCGGACAGGTCGAGCAGTTTTTT. Protein: CSSGQVEQFF.

This chain joins TRBV3-1 and TRBJ1-1; tentatively, D is TRBD1 (5 bases). V gave up 6 bases and J gave up 1 base, with 9 bases separating them. Germline V lookup: CDR1 LGHDT, CDR2 YNNKEL (reference sequence). This CDR3 spans 13 amino acids. CDR3 sequence (DNA): TGTGCCAGCAGTACCCAGGGGAACACTGAAGCTTTCTTT. Residues: CASSTQGNTEAFF.

J is TRBJ1-6 and V is TRBV7-6; a possible D gene is TRBD1 (5 bases). Germline CDR1 SGHVS, CDR2 FNYEAQ. The V end lost 1 base, the J end lost 10 bases, and 14 bases lay between the germline ends. The CDR3 runs to 15 residues. DNA of the CDR3: TGTGCCAGCAGCTTAGGTAGGCAGGGCGCATCACCCCTCCACTTT. Translated, it gives CASSLGRQGASPLHF.

CDR3 bases: TGTGCCAGCAGCCAAGACGGGACTAGCGGGGGTCAGGTCACAGATACGCAGTATTTT. Its translation is CASSQDGTSGGQVTDTQYF. The chain recombines TRBV3-1 with TRBJ2-3; 14 nucleotides match TRBD2. J lost 2 bases, V lost 0 bases, and 7 bases had no gene match. Per the germline V gene, CDR1 is LGHDT and CDR2 is YNNKEL (reference sequence). The CDR3 contains 19 residues.

The chain has TRBV3-1 and TRBJ2-1; D perhaps matches TRBD1 (6 bases). V shed 0 bases and J shed 4 bases, with 13 bases lying between them. CDR1 LGHDT and CDR2 YNNKEL come from the germline V gene (reference sequence). There are 16 residues in the CDR3. The CDR3 sequence: CASSQDSGQTYNEQFF. The CDR3 DNA reads as TGTGCCAGCAGCCAAGATTCTGGACAGACTTACAATGAGCAGTTCTTC.

The chain has TRBV20-1 and TRBJ1-5; TRBD1 agrees at 9 bases. CDR3 size: 14 residues. V shed 0 bases, J shed 5 bases, and the junction held 2 bases outside the gene matches. The germline CDR1 and CDR2 sequences are DFQATT and SNEGSKA (reference sequence). DNA of the CDR3: TGCAGTGCTAGAGACACAGGGGGCGATCAGCCCCAGCATTTT. This encodes CSARDTGGDQPQHF.

The gene calls are TRBV3-1 and TRBJ2-4; D possibly corresponds to TRBD1 (7 bases). The ends were cut back, 2 bases at V and 3 bases at J, with 17 bases in the middle. The CDR3 totals 17 residues. Germline CDR1 LGHDT, CDR2 YNNKEL (reference sequence). CDR3 in amino acids: CASSQMTGLGGKNIQYF. CDR3 sequence (DNA): TGTGCCAGCAGCCAAATGACAGGGTTGGGGGGCAAAAACATTCAGTACTTC.

The CDR3 loop reads CSVEGVSGGTDTQYF. In DNA form, the CDR3 reads TGCAGCGTTGAAGGGGTTAGCGGGGGGACAGATACGCAGTATTTT. The chain uses TRBV29-1 and TRBJ2-3, with 10 bases lining up with TRBD2. Germline V gene lookup returns CDR1 SQVTM and CDR2 ANQGSEA. Trimming cost V 1 base and J 3 bases; bases outside gene matches: 4. This CDR3 has 15 amino acids.

This chain links TRBV29-1 with TRBJ1-2; 7 bases are a match to TRBD1. Germline V gene lookup returns CDR1 SQVTM and CDR2 ANQGSEA. This CDR3 spans 12 amino acids. CDR3 loop: CSTQGDDYGYTF. DNA of the CDR3: TGCAGTACCCAGGGGGATGACTATGGCTACACCTTC. The complete variable domain, with remaining parts taken from reference TRBV29-1 and TRBJ1-2, reads SAVISQKPSRDICQRGTSLTIQCQVDSQVTMMFWYRQQPGQSLTLIATANQGSEATYESGFVIDKFPISRPNLTFSTLTVSNMSPEDSSIYLCSTQGDDYGYTFGSGTRLTVV.

The chain couples TRBV3-1 to TRBJ2-7; 8 bases map to TRBD1. The J segment lost 4 bases and the V segment lost 4 bases, leaving 3 bases of the junction unmatched. The CDR3 has 13 amino acids. Germline V CDR1 and CDR2: LGHDT, YNNKEL (reference sequence). In DNA form, the CDR3 reads TGTGCCAGCAGCCCCCGGACAGGGTACGAGCAGTACTTC. This encodes CASSPRTGYEQYF.

The chain combines TRBV3-1 with TRBJ2-7; TRBD1 or TRBD2 may be the D gene (6 bases each). Trimming took off 4 bases at V and 6 bases at J, with 22 bases between the two ends. CDR1 and CDR2 from the germline V gene are LGHDT and YNNKEL (reference sequence). CDR3 length: 16 amino acids. This CDR3 reads CASSRYGGHRSGEQYF. CDR3 DNA: TGTGCCAGCAGCCGTTACGGGGGCCACCGCTCTGGCGAGCAGTACTTC.

The DNA for the CDR3 is TGTGCCTGGAGTGTACTGGGCAGCTCTTCTTATGGCTACACCTTC. Protein product: CAWSVLGSSSYGYTF. J is TRBJ1-2 and V is TRBV30, with D uncertain. V was shortened by 0 bases and J by 5 bases, with 16 bases between the two germline ends. CDR3 size: 15 residues. Per the germline V gene, CDR1 is GTSNPN and CDR2 is SVGIG (reference sequence).

The chain carries TRBV6-6 and TRBJ2-5, with a weak D call TRBD2 (6 bases). Trimming stripped 0 bases from V and 2 bases from J, with 7 bases between. Germline-derived CDR1 and CDR2 are MNHNY and SVGAGI (reference sequence). This CDR3 has 14 residues. CDR3 DNA sequence: TGTGCCAGCAGTTACTCACTAGCTCAAGAGACCCAGTACTTC. Its translation: CASSYSLAQETQYF.